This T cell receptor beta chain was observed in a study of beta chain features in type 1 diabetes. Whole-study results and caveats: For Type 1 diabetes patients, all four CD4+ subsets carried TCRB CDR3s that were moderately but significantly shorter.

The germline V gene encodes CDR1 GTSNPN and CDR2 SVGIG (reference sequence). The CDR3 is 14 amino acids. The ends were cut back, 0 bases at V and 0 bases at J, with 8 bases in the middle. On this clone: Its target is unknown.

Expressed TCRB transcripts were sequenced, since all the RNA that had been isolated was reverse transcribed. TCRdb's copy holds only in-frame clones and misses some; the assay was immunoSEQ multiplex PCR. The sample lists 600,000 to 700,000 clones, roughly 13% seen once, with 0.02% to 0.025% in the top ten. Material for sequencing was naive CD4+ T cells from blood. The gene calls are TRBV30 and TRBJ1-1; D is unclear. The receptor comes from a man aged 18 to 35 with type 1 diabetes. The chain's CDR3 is CAWSVLSVNTEAFF. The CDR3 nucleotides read TGTGCCTGGAGTGTACTATCGGTGAACACTGAAGCTTTCTTT.